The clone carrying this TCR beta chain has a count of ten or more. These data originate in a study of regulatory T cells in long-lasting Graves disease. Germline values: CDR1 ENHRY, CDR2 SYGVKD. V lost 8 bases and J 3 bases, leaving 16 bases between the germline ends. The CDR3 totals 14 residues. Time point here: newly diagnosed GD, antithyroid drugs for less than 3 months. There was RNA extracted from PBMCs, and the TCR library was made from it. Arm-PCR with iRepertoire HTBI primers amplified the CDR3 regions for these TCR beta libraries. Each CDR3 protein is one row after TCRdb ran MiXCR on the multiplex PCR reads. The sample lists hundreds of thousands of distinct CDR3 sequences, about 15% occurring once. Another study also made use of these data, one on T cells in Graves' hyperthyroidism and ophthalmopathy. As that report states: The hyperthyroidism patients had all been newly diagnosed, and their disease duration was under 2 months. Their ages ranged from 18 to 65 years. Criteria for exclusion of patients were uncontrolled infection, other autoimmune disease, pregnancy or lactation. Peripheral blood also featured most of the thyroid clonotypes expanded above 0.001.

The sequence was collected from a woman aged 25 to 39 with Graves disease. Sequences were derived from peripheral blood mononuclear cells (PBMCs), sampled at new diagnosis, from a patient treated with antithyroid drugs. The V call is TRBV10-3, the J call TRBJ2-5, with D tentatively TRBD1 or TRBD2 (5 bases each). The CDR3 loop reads CAIASGGEEETQYF. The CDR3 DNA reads TGTGCCATCGCCTCTGGGGGTGAGGAAGAGACCCAGTACTTC.